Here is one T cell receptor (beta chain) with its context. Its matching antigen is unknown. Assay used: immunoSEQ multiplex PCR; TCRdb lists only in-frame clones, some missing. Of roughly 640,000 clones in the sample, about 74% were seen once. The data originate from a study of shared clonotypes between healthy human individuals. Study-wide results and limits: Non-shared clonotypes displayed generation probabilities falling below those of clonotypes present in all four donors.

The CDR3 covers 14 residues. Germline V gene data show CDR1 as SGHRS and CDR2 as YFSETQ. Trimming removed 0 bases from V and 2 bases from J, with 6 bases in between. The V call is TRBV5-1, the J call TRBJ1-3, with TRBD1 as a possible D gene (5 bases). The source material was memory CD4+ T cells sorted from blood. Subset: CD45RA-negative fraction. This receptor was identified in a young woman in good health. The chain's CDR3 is CASSLGQTGNTIYF. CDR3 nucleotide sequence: TGCGCCAGCAGCTTGGGACAGACTGGAAACACCATATATTTT.